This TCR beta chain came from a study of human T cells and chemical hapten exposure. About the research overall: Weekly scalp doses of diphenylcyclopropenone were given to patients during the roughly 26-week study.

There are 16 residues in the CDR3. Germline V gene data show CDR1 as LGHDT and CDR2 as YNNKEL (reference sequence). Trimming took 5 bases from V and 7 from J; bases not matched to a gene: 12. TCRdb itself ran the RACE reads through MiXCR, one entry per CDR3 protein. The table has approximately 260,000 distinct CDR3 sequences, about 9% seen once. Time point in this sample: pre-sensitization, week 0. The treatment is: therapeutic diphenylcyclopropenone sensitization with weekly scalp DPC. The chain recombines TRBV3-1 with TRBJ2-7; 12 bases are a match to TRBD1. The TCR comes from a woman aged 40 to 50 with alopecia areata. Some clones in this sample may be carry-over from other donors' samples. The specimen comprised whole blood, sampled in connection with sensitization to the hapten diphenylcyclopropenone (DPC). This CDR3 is CASSGTGGRSSGEQYF. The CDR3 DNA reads TGTGCCAGCAGCGGGACAGGGGGCCGTTCATCGGGAGAGCAGTACTTC.